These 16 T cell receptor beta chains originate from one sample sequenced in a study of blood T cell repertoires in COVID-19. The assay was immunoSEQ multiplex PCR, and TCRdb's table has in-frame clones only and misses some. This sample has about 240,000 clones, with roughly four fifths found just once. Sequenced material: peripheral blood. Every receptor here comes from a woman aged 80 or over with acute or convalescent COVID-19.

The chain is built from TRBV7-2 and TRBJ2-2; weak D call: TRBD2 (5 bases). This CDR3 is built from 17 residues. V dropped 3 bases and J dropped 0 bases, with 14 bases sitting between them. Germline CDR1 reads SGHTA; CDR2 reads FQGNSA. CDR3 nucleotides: TGTGCCAGCAGCTTTCGATTGAGCGGTACGAACACCGGGGAGCTGTTTTTT. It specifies CASSFRLSGTNTGELFF.

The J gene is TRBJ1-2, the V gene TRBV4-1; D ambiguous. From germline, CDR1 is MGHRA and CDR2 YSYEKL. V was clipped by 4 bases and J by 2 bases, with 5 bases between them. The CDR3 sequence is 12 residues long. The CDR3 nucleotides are TGCGCCAGCAGCCGGGAGAACTATGGCTACACCTTC. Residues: CASSRENYGYTF.

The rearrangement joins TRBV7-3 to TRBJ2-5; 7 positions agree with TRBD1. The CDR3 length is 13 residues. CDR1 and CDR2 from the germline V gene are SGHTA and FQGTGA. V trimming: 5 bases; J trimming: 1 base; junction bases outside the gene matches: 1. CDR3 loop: CASSRDSQETQYF. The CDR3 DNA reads TGTGCCAGCAGCCGGGACAGCCAAGAGACCCAGTACTTC.

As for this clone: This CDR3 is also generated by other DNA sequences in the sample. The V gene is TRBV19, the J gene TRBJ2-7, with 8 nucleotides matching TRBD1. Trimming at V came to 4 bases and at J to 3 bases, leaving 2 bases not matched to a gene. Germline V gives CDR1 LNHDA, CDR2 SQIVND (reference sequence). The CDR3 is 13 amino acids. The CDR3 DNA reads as TGTGCCAGTAGTAGAGACAGGGGCTACGAGCAGTACTTC. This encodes CASSRDRGYEQYF. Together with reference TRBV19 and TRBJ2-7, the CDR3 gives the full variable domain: DGGITQSPKYLFRKEGQNVTLSCEQNLNHDAMYWYRQDPGQGLRLIYYSQIVNDFQKGDIAEGYSVSREKKESFPLTVTSAQKNPTAFYLCASSRDRGYEQYFGPGTRLTVT.

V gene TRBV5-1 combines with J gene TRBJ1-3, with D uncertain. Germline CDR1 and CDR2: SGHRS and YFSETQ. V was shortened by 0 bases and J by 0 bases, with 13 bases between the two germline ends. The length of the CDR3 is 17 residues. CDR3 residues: CASSLDTTGFSGNTIYF. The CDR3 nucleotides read TGCGCCAGCAGCTTGGATACGACGGGTTTCTCTGGAAACACCATATATTTT. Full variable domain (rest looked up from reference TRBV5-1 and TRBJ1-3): KAGVTQTPRYLIKTRGQQVTLSCSPISGHRSVSWYQQTPGQGLQFLFEYFSETQRNKGNFPGRFSGRQFSNSRSEMNVSTLELGDSALYLCASSLDTTGFSGNTIYFGEGSWLTVV.

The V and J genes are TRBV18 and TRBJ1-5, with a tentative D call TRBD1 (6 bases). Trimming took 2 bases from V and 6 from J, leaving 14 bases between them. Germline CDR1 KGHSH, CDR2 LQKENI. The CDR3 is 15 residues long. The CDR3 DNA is TGTGCCAGCTCACCAACACAGGGATGGCGTCAGCCCCAGCATTTT. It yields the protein CASSPTQGWRQPQHF. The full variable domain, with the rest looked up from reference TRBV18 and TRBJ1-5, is NAGVMQNPRHLVRRRGQEARLRCSPMKGHSHVYWYRQLPEEGLKFMVYLQKENIIDESGMPKERFSAEFPKEGPSILRIQQVVRGDSAAYFCASSPTQGWRQPQHFGDGTRLSIL.

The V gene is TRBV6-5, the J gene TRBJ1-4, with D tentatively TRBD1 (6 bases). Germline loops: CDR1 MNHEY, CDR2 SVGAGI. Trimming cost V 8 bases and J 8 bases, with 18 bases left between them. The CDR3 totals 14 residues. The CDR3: CASHQRGAGEKLFF. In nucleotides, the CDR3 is TGTGCCAGCCATCAGCGGGGGGCCGGGGAAAAACTGTTTTTT.

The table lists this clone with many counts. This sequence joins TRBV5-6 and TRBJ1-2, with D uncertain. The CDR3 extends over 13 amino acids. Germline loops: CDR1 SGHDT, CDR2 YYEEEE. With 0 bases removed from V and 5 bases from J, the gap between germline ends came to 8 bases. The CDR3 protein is CASSLDRSYGYTF. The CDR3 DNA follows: TGTGCCAGCAGCTTGGATCGGTCATATGGCTACACCTTC.

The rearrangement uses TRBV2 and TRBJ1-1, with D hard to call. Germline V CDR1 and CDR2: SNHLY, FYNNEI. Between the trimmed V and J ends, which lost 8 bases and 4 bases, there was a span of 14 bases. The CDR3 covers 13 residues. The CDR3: CASQPGIFTEAFF. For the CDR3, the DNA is TGTGCCAGCCAACCCGGGATTTTCACTGAAGCTTTCTTT.

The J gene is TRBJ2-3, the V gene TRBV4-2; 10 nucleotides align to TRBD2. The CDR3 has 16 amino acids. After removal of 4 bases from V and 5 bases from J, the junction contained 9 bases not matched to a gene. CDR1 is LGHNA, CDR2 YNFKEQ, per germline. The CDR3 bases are TGTGCCAGCAGCCTCAAGCGGGGGGGCTTGTTAGATACGCAGTATTTT. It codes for CASSLKRGGLLDTQYF.

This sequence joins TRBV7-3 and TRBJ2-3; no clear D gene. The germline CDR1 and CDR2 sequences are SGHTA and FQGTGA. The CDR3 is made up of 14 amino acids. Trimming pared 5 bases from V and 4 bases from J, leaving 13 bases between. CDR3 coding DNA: TGTGCCAGCAGCGAAACTCTAAATCCAGATACGCAGTATTTT. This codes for CASSETLNPDTQYF.

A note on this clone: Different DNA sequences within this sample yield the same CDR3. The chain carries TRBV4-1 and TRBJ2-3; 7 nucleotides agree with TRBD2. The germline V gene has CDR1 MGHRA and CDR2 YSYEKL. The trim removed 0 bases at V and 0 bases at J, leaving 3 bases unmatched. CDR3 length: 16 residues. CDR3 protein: CASSQDPAGSTDTQYF. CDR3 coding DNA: TGCGCCAGCAGCCAAGATCCAGCGGGGAGCACAGATACGCAGTATTTT.

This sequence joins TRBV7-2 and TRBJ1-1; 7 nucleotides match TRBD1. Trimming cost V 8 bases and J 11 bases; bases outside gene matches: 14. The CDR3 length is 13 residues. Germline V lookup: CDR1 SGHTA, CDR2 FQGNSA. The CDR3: CASAPTGLGEAFF. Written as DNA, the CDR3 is TGTGCCAGCGCCCCGACAGGGTTAGGGGAGGCTTTCTTT.

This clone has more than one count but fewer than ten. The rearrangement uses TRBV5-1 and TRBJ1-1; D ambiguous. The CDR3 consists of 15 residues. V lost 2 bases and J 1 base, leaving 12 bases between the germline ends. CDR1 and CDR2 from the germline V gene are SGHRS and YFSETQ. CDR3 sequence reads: CASSFGGGANTEAFF. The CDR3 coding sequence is TGCGCCAGCAGCTTCGGAGGTGGTGCGAACACTGAAGCTTTCTTT.

CDR3 DNA sequence: TGTGCCAGCAGCTTGGTCAAAGGTATGGGGGCAACTGAAGCTTTCTTT. Translated, it gives CASSLVKGMGATEAFF. This sequence joins TRBV5-4 and TRBJ1-1; weak D call: TRBD1 (6 bases). CDR1 and CDR2 from the germline V gene are SGHNT and YYREEE (reference sequence). Trimming left V 0 bases short and J 5 bases short, with 17 bases between. The CDR3 has 16 residues. The variable domain in full, with the rest retrieved from reference TRBV5-4 and TRBJ1-1, is ETGVTQSPTHLIKTRGQQVTLRCSSQSGHNTVSWYQQALGQGPQFIFQYYREEENGRGNFPPRFSGLQFPNYSSELNVNALELDDSALYLCASSLVKGMGATEAFFGQGTRLTVV.

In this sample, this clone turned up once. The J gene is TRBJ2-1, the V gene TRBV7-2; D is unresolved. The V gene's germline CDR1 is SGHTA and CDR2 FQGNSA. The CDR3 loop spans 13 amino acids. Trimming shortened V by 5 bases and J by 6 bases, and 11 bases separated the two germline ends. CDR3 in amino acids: CASSAYVSNEQFF. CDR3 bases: TGTGCCAGCAGCGCGTACGTGAGCAATGAGCAGTTCTTC.